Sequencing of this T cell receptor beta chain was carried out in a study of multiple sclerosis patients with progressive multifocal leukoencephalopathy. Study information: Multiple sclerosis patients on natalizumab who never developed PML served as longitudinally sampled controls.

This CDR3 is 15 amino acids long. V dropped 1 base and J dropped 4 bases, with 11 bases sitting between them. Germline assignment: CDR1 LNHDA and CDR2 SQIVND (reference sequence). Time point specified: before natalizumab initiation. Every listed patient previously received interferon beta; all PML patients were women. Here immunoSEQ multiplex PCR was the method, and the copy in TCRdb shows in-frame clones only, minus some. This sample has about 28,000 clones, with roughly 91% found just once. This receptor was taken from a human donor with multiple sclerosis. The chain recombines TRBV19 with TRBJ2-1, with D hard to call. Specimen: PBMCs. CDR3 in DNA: TGTGCCAGTAGTATAGGGATCGGGCCATACAATGAGCAGTTCTTC. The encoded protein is CASSIGIGPYNEQFF.